In this sample, the clone carrying this TCR beta chain turned up a few times. What it binds is unknown. Germline CDR1 and CDR2: MNHEY and SVGAGI. The CDR3 has 15 amino acids. The germline V and J ends were trimmed by 0 bases and 2 bases, with 11 bases remaining between them. A quantitative 5'-RACE method, one with molecular barcodes, was used to make TCR beta libraries. A single record per CDR3 protein comes from TCRdb applying MiXCR to the 5' RACE reads. The table has about 400,000 distinct CDR3 sequences, 20% to 25% seen once. This entry is derived from a study of CD8 T cells in ankylosing spondylitis. General study results and limits: Ankylosing spondylitis blood appeared to be characterized by a TCR beta motif of under ten highly homologous variants. Clones linked to disease, bearing a CD8+ phenotype, were relatively rare in peripheral blood. In synovial fluid and blood from reactive arthritis, some motif variants were previously reported. Reportedly, disease-linked clones are significantly enriched in ankylosing spondylitis patients' matched synovial fluid.

The sample consisted of blood, either unsorted or a sorted T cell fraction (not recorded which). The chain joins TRBV6-5 to TRBJ2-7; TRBD2 is a possible D gene (6 bases). The origin of this receptor is a male donor with ankylosing spondylitis. The CDR3 DNA follows: TGTGCCAGCAGTTACTCGGTCTGGGGGGCCTACGAGCAGTACTTC. It translates to CASSYSVWGAYEQYF.